Listed here are 21 T cell receptor beta chains from one sample, sequenced in a study of blood T cell repertoires in COVID-19. Sequencing used immunoSEQ multiplex PCR; TCRdb keeps in-frame clones, though not all of them. The table shows fewer than 110,000 clones, with more than 80% occurring only once. What was sequenced was peripheral blood. The receptors originated from a man in his forties or fifties with active or convalescent COVID-19.

This clone was seen just once. The chain combines TRBV7-2 with TRBJ1-2; a weak D match, TRBD1 (5 bases). The CDR3 spans 14 residues. Germline V gene lookup returns CDR1 SGHTA and CDR2 FQGNSA. V gave up 3 bases and J gave up 8 bases, with 16 bases separating them. For the CDR3, the DNA is TGTGCCAGCAGCTTCAATCGGGGGATGGGCGGCTACACCTTC. It specifies CASSFNRGMGGYTF.

The chain employs TRBV19 and TRBJ1-1; D might be TRBD1 (5 bases). This CDR3 spans 14 amino acids. V was pared by 6 bases and J by 3 bases, with 14 bases between. The germline V gene encodes CDR1 LNHDA and CDR2 SQIVND (reference sequence). The CDR3 loop is CASRMGLGDTEAFF. In DNA form, the CDR3 reads TGTGCCAGTAGGATGGGATTAGGGGACACTGAAGCTTTCTTT. Full variable domain (remainder filled in from reference TRBV19 and TRBJ1-1): DGGITQSPKYLFRKEGQNVTLSCEQNLNHDAMYWYRQDPGQGLRLIYYSQIVNDFQKGDIAEGYSVSREKKESFPLTVTSAQKNPTAFYLCASRMGLGDTEAFFGQGTRLTVV.

J is TRBJ1-2 and V is TRBV18; tentative D call: TRBD1 (5 bases). V lost 4 bases and J 0 bases, leaving 6 bases between the germline ends. The CDR3 is 13 residues long. CDR1 KGHSH and CDR2 LQKENI come from the germline V gene. This CDR3 is CASSQGPNYGYTF. CDR3 in DNA: TGTGCCAGCTCACAGGGGCCTAACTATGGCTACACCTTC.

The chain uses TRBV4-2 and TRBJ1-1; TRBD1 matches 10 bases. There are 15 residues in the CDR3. V dropped 0 bases and J dropped 6; count of bases not matched to a gene: 4. The germline V gene has CDR1 LGHNA and CDR2 YNFKEQ. The CDR3 DNA is TGTGCCAGCAGCCAAGAAGGCGGGACAGGGGCTGAAGCTTTCTTT. This encodes CASSQEGGTGAEAFF.

The genes are TRBV5-4 and TRBJ2-5; D is possibly TRBD2 (6 bases). The germline gives CDR1 SGHNT, CDR2 YYREEE (reference sequence). The CDR3 has 14 residues. Trimming removed 5 bases from V and 1 base from J, with 12 bases in between. The CDR3 loop is CASSTIAAQETQYF. The CDR3, as DNA: TGTGCCAGCAGTACCATAGCGGCCCAAGAGACCCAGTACTTC.

This sequence joins TRBV4-1 and TRBJ2-1; 9 bases fit TRBD2. Germline CDR1 MGHRA, CDR2 YSYEKL. CDR3 length: 16 amino acids. V shed 3 bases and J 6 bases; nucleotides not matched to a gene: 9. For the CDR3, the DNA is TGCGCCAGCAGCCAGGACGGGACTAGCTCCCCCAATGAGCAGTTCTTC. Its protein is CASSQDGTSSPNEQFF.

The gene calls are TRBV3-1 (or the pseudogene TRBV3-2) and TRBJ2-2; D gene unclear. Trimming stripped 4 bases from V and 1 base from J, with 4 bases between. The germline V gene has CDR1 LGHDT and CDR2 YNNKEL (reference sequence). The CDR3 runs 13 residues. The CDR3 DNA sequence: TGTGCCAGCAGCCCTCGGAACACCGGGGAGCTGTTTTTT. It translates to CASSPRNTGELFF.

The J gene is TRBJ1-1, the V gene TRBV7-9; D is uncertain. The V and J ends lost 1 base and 1 base respectively, with 7 bases between them. The germline CDR1 and CDR2 sequences are SEHNR and FQNEAQ (reference sequence). CDR3 length: 14 amino acids. CDR3 in DNA: TGTGCCAGCAGCTTAGTACAGCAGAACACTGAAGCTTTCTTT. It encodes CASSLVQQNTEAFF.

CDR3: CASSIRGIDTQYF. In DNA, the CDR3 is TGTGCCAGTAGTATAAGGGGCATAGATACGCAGTATTTT. The chain employs TRBV19 and TRBJ2-3, with D possibly matching TRBD1 (5 bases). This CDR3 has 13 residues. Trimming took off 2 bases at V and 5 bases at J, with 8 bases between the two ends. CDR1 and CDR2 (germline): LNHDA, SQIVND (reference sequence).

The gene calls are TRBV7-3 and TRBJ2-2; 9 bases match TRBD2. J gave up 8 bases and V 5 bases, and 3 bases lay outside the gene matches. The CDR3 sequence is 13 residues long. CDR1 is SGHTA, CDR2 FQGTGA, per germline. In nucleotides, the CDR3 is TGTGCCAGCAGCCTAGCGGGACAAGGGGAGCTGTTTTTT. Protein: CASSLAGQGELFF.

CDR3 bases: TGTGCCAGCAGCTTAGGAGGAGGGCCCGCGTACGAGCAGTACTTC. This sequence encodes CASSLGGGPAYEQYF. The rearrangement uses TRBV7-9 and TRBJ2-7, with D maybe TRBD2 (6 bases). CDR3 length: 15 residues. Trimming left V 1 base short and J 4 bases short, with 14 bases between. Germline CDR1 is SEHNR and CDR2 is FQNEAQ (reference sequence).

The V call is TRBV4-1, the J call TRBJ1-1; tentatively, D is TRBD1 (5 bases). Trimming cost V 5 bases and J 0 bases, with 13 bases left between them. The CDR3 runs 15 residues. Germline values: CDR1 MGHRA, CDR2 YSYEKL. Here the CDR3 reads CASSYRGIMNTEAFF. For the CDR3, the DNA is TGCGCCAGCAGCTACCGGGGGATCATGAACACTGAAGCTTTCTTT.

The rearrangement links TRBV19 to TRBJ1-5; 7 nucleotides line up with TRBD1. The CDR3 contains 14 residues. Unmatched junction bases numbered 0, after V lost 2 bases and J lost 2 bases. Germline V gives CDR1 LNHDA, CDR2 SQIVND (reference sequence). The DNA for the CDR3 is TGTGCCAGTAGTATAACAGGGGGCAATCAGCCCCAGCATTTT. It codes for CASSITGGNQPQHF. The full variable domain, with the rest looked up from reference TRBV19 and TRBJ1-5, is DGGITQSPKYLFRKEGQNVTLSCEQNLNHDAMYWYRQDPGQGLRLIYYSQIVNDFQKGDIAEGYSVSREKKESFPLTVTSAQKNPTAFYLCASSITGGNQPQHFGDGTRLSIL.

The genes are TRBV9 and TRBJ1-3; no reliable D call. CDR1 is SGDLS and CDR2 is YYNGEE in the germline V gene. The ends were cut back, 0 bases at V and 2 bases at J, with 9 bases in the middle. The CDR3 length is 15 residues. The CDR3 sequence is CASSVAGSAGNTIYF. For the CDR3, the DNA is TGTGCCAGCAGCGTAGCGGGATCAGCTGGAAACACCATATATTTT.

The J gene is TRBJ2-1, the V gene TRBV5-6, with D unclear. Germline loops: CDR1 SGHDT, CDR2 YYEEEE. This CDR3 is 17 amino acids long. Trimming removed 0 bases at V and 0 bases at J, with 13 bases between. CDR3 nucleotides: TGTGCCAGCAGCTTGGATCGTGCGGAAGGCTCCTACAATGAGCAGTTCTTC. This sequence encodes CASSLDRAEGSYNEQFF.

The chain combines TRBV2 with TRBJ1-6, with D perhaps matching TRBD1 (5 bases). The germline gives CDR1 SNHLY, CDR2 FYNNEI. V was cut by 2 bases and J by 8 bases, with 16 bases left in between. The CDR3 runs 16 residues. DNA of the CDR3: TGTGCCAGCAGTGAAATGTTCTCAGGGCCCGATTCACCCCTCCACTTT. Encoded protein: CASSEMFSGPDSPLHF.

This clone showed up just once. V and J are TRBV6-5 and TRBJ2-7; maybe TRBD1 (6 bases). The CDR3 extends over 14 amino acids. CDR1 is MNHEY and CDR2 is SVGAGI in the germline V gene. Trimming left V 8 bases short and J 0 bases short, with 14 bases between. CDR3: CASQTGISSYEQYF. CDR3 nucleotide sequence: TGTGCCAGCCAAACAGGGATTTCCTCCTACGAGCAGTACTTC.

The chain links TRBV28 to TRBJ1-5; 7 bases map to TRBD1. J gave up 2 bases and V 3 bases, and 4 bases lay outside the gene matches. There are 15 residues in the CDR3. Germline CDR1 MDHEN, CDR2 SYDVKM. CDR3 sequence: CASSFGTAGNQPQHF. CDR3 sequence (DNA): TGTGCCAGCAGTTTCGGGACAGCAGGCAATCAGCCCCAGCATTTT.

This chain connects TRBV27 to TRBJ2-7, with 7 bases identical to TRBD1. Germline loops: CDR1 MNHEY, CDR2 SMNVEV (reference sequence). After removal of 4 bases from V and 5 bases from J, the junction contained 14 bases not matched to a gene. The CDR3 has 16 amino acids. Here the CDR3 reads CASSSLPGTEANEQYF. The CDR3 DNA reads as TGTGCCAGCAGTTCATTACCCGGGACAGAAGCCAACGAGCAGTACTTC.

The V and J genes are TRBV19 and TRBJ2-7; 12 bases align to TRBD2. J gave up 3 bases and V 5 bases, and 8 bases lay outside the gene matches. Germline lookup yields CDR1 LNHDA and CDR2 SQIVND (reference sequence). The CDR3 consists of 16 residues. CDR3 protein: CASSSKLAGGLYEQYF. CDR3 nucleotides: TGTGCCAGTAGTTCAAAACTAGCGGGAGGACTCTACGAGCAGTACTTC.

The chain has TRBV28 and TRBJ2-2; D remains unclear. CDR3 length: 18 residues. The germline gives CDR1 MDHEN, CDR2 SYDVKM. Trimming shortened V by 3 bases and J by 6 bases, and 23 bases separated the two germline ends. The CDR3 sequence is CASSFLYGSFMGSGELFF. The CDR3 region has the DNA TGTGCCAGCAGTTTTCTTTACGGGTCCTTTATGGGTTCCGGGGAGCTGTTTTTT.